One TCR beta chain is described in this entry. The same CDR3 is also encoded by other DNA sequences in this sample. Assay used: immunoSEQ multiplex PCR; TCRdb lists only in-frame clones, some missing. The table records approximately 500,000 clones, 80% to 90% of them present only once. CDR1 LNHDA and CDR2 SQIVND come from the germline V gene (reference sequence). This CDR3 is built from 13 residues. The ends lost 4 bases at V and 7 bases at J; junction bases unmatched: 1. This entry belongs to a study of blood T cell repertoires in COVID-19. The chain employs TRBV19 and TRBJ1-6, with 7 bases identical to TRBD1. The specimen sequenced was peripheral blood. The receptor was isolated from a man younger than 35 with COVID-19, enrolled during active disease. CDR3 in amino acids: CASSRDRNSPLHF. In DNA form, the CDR3 reads TGTGCCAGTAGTAGGGACAGAAATTCACCCCTCCACTTT.